The source of this T cell receptor (beta chain) is a study of shared clonotypes between healthy human individuals. Study overall: Donors, aged 18 to 49, were a couple of women and three men.

Assay used: immunoSEQ multiplex PCR; TCRdb lists only in-frame clones, some missing. The sample holds 90,000 to 100,000 clones; less than 60% are singletons and the top ten take more than 12%. This clone was seen many times. The length of the CDR3 is 13 residues. Per germline, CDR1 SGHVS and CDR2 FQNEAQ. V was clipped by 5 bases and J by 7 bases; unmatched bases: 2. Sequencing was carried out using PBMCs. V and J are TRBV7-8 and TRBJ1-6; 7 bases are shared with TRBD1. This TCR was recovered from a middle-aged woman in good health. Some clones in this sample may be carry-over from other donors' samples. The CDR3 DNA sequence: TGTGCCAGCAGCACGGGACAGAATTCACCCCTCCACTTT. Translated, it gives CASSTGQNSPLHF. Full variable domain (missing parts from reference TRBV7-8 and TRBJ1-6): GAGVSQSPRYKVAKRGQDVALRCDPISGHVSLFWYQQALGQGPEFLTYFQNEAQLDKSGLPSDRFFAERPEGSVSTLKIQRTQQEDSAVYLCASSTGQNSPLHFGNGTRLTVT.